These T cell receptor beta chains were read from a single sample in a study of cytomegalovirus exposure and HLA in healthy donors. Data came from immunoSEQ multiplex PCR; TCRdb stores just in-frame clones and leaves some out. The sample yields about 110,000 clones, about 85% seen once. The specimen sequenced was PBMCs. All receptors derive from a woman aged 18-35 years in good health and CMV-seropositive. CDR3s include the opening cysteine and the closing phenylalanine or tryptophan. The order of the fields is D gene, clone size, J gene, V gene, CDR3 protein, CDR3 DNA. A D gene is named only where the DNA matches it firmly. Expanded clones get a size class; other rows say once, few or many, or leave the size out.

>TRBD2|-|TRBJ2-7|TRBV7-9
CASSLGGGGYEQYF
TGTGCCAGCAGCTTAGGCGGGGGGGGCTACGAGCAGTACTTC
>-|-|TRBJ1-1|TRBV6-1
CASIPDSGGAFF
TGTGCCAGCATCCCGGACAGCGGCGGAGCTTTCTTT
>TRBD2|-|TRBJ2-1|TRBV6-5
CASSYSSGGTYNEQFF
TGTGCCAGCAGTTACTCTAGCGGGGGCACCTACAATGAGCAGTTCTTC
>-|-|TRBJ1-5|TRBV6-1
CASSEPPGLVQPQHF
TGTGCCAGCAGTGAACCCCCAGGGTTGGTTCAGCCCCAGCATTTT
>TRBD1|-|TRBJ1-1|TRBV9
CASSVGGQGNTEAFF
TGTGCCAGCAGCGTAGGGGGACAGGGGAACACTGAAGCTTTCTTT
>-|-|TRBJ2-2|TRBV4-1
CASSQGQNTGELFF
TGCGCCAGCAGCCAGGGACAGAACACCGGGGAGCTGTTTTTT
>-|-|TRBJ2-6|TRBV7-2
CASSRETSGANVLTF
TGTGCCAGCAGCCGGGAGACCTCTGGGGCCAACGTCCTGACTTTC
>TRBD1|-|TRBJ2-2|TRBV27
CASSPTTGTGSPWGNTGELFF
TGTGCCAGCAGTCCAACTACCGGGACAGGTTCCCCATGGGGGAACACCGGGGAGCTGTTTTTT
>TRBD1|few|TRBJ2-7|TRBV19
CASSIGQGTYEQYF
TGTGCCAGTAGTATAGGACAGGGGACCTACGAGCAGTACTTC
>-|-|TRBJ1-5|TRBV19
CASRRPGTPSNQPQHF
TGTGCCAGTCGACGCCCCGGGACACCTAGCAATCAGCCCCAGCATTTT
>-|-|TRBJ2-3|TRBV7-9
CASSIGTSNTDTQYF
TGTGCCAGCAGCATCGGAACTAGCAACACAGATACGCAGTATTTT
>-|-|TRBJ1-3|TRBV5-6
CASSFRTVLLGNTIYF
TGTGCCAGCAGCTTTAGAACGGTTCTCCTTGGAAACACCATATATTTT
>TRBD1|-|TRBJ2-3|TRBV18
CASSPGTAFSIGTDTQYF
TGTGCCAGCTCACCCGGGACAGCATTTTCGATAGGCACAGATACGCAGTATTTT
>-|-|TRBJ2-5|TRBV11-2
CASSLEGDTETQYF
TGTGCCAGCAGTCTAGAGGGGGACACAGAGACCCAGTACTTC
>-|-|TRBJ2-2|TRBV29-1
CSVLVFGELFF
TGCAGCGTTCTAGTGTTCGGGGAGCTGTTTTTT
>-|-|TRBJ2-3|TRBV27
CASSQSTDTQYF
TGTGCCAGCAGTCAAAGCACAGATACGCAGTATTTT
>-|-|TRBJ2-1|TRBV4-2
CASSQSNSRHEQFF
TGTGCCAGCAGCCAAAGTAATTCGCGTCATGAGCAGTTCTTC
>-|-|TRBJ1-2|TRBV7-9
CASSYTGQHGYTF
TGTGCCAGCAGCTACACCGGACAGCATGGCTACACCTTC
>TRBD2|-|TRBJ2-5|TRBV11-2
CASSLGTSGGIEQETQYF
TGTGCCAGCAGCCTGGGGACTAGCGGGGGGATTGAACAAGAGACCCAGTACTTC
>TRBD2|-|TRBJ2-1|TRBV7-2
CASSLVAGGAYNEQFF
TGTGCCAGCAGCTTAGTAGCGGGGGGTGCCTACAATGAGCAGTTCTTC
>TRBD1|-|TRBJ2-5|TRBV7-9
CASSLGTGRETQYF
TGTGCCAGCAGCTTAGGGACAGGGAGGGAGACCCAGTACTTC
>-|-|TRBJ1-5|TRBV15
CATSRDSVQPQHF
TGTGCCACCAGCAGAGATTCGGTTCAGCCCCAGCATTTT
>TRBD1|-|TRBJ1-4|TRBV30
CAWSLVGQATTNEKLFF
TGTGCCTGGAGTTTGGTGGGACAGGCGACAACTAATGAAAAACTGTTTTTT
>TRBD2|-|TRBJ2-3|TRBV28
CATQAGGHADTQYF
TGTGCCACACAAGCGGGGGGGCACGCAGATACGCAGTATTTT
>TRBD2|-|TRBJ2-3|TRBV4-3
CASSRQRTSGASTDTQYF
TGCGCCAGCAGCCGCCAAAGAACTAGCGGGGCTAGCACAGATACGCAGTATTTT
>-|-|TRBJ1-1|TRBV2
CASSGDRPEAFF
TGTGCCAGCAGTGGAGACAGACCCGAAGCTTTCTTT
>-|-|TRBJ2-5|TRBV19
CASSYLGETQYF
TGTGCCAGTAGTTATCTAGGAGAGACCCAGTACTTC